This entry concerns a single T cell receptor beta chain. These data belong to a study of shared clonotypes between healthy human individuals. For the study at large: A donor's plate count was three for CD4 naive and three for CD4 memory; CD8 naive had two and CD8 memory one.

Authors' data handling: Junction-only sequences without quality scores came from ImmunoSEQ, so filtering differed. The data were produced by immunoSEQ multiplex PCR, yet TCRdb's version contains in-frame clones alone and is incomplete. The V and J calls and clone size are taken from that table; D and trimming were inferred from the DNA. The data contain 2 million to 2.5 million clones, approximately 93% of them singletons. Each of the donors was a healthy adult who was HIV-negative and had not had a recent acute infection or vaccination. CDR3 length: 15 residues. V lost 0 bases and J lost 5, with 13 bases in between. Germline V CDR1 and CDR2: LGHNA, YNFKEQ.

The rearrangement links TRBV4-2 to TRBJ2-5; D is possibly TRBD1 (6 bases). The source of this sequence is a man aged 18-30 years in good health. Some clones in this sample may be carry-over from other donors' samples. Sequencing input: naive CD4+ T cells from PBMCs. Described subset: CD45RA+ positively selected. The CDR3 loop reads CASSQDRGYRETQYF. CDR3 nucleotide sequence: TGTGCCAGCAGCCAAGACAGGGGCTATAGGGAGACCCAGTACTTC.